This record covers a single T cell receptor (beta chain). The antigen remains unidentified. The trim removed 5 bases at V and 2 bases at J, leaving 4 bases unmatched. CDR3 size: 15 residues. The germline V gene has CDR1 MNHNS and CDR2 SASEGT. The PBMCs were taken from approximately 11 ml of fresh peripheral blood. The sequenced template was RNA, covering the TCR beta CDR3 region. HTBI primers were employed in first-round RT-PCR, then a second-round multiplex PCR followed. TCRdb recomputed calls from the multiplex PCR reads with MiXCR, one row per CDR3 protein. The sample holds roughly 610,000 distinct CDR3 sequences, 20% to 25% seen once. This sample stems from a study of Graves' ophthalmopathy and Graves' hyperthyroidism. Notes on the study in general: Cross-validated, the 13-signature model showed 87.88%/81.08% sensitivity/specificity, and 80%/75% in the test set.

The clonotype comes from a woman between 18 and 29 years old with stable Graves' hyperthyroidism. Some clones in this sample may be carry-over from other donors' samples. Source material: peripheral blood. The rearrangement uses TRBV6-1 and TRBJ2-7; 12 bases fit TRBD2. The DNA for the CDR3 is TGTGCCAGCAGTCCCCTAGCGGGAGGGGCCTACGAGCAGTACTTC. Translated: CASSPLAGGAYEQYF.